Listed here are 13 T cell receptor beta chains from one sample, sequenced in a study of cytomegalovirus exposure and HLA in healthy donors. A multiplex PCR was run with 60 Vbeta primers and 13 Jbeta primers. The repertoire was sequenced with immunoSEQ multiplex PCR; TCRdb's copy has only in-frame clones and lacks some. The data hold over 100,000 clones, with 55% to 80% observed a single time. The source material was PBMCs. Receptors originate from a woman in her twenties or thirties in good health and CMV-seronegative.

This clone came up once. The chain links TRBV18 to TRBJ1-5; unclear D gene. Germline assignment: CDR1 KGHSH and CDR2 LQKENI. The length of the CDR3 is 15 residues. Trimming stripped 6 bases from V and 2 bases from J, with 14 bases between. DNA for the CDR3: TGTGCCAGCTCCCCCAGTGAACTAGGCAATCAGCCCCAGCATTTT. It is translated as CASSPSELGNQPQHF.

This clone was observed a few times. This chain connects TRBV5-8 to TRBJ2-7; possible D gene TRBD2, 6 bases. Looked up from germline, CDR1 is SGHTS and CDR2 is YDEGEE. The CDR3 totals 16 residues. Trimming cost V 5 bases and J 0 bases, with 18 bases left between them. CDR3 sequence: CASRSGEERVSYEQYF. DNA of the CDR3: TGTGCCAGCAGGTCCGGGGAGGAGAGGGTCTCCTACGAGCAGTACTTC.

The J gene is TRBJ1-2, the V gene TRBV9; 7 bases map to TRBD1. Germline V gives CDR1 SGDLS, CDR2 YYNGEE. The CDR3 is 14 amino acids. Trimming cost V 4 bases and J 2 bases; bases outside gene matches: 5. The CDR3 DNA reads TGTGCCAGCAGCCCGACAGGGATAAACTATGGCTACACCTTC. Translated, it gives CASSPTGINYGYTF. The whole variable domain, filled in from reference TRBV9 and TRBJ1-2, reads DSGVTQTPKHLITATGQRVTLRCSPRSGDLSVYWYQQSLDQGLQFLIQYYNGEERAKGNILERFSAQQFPDLHSELNLSSLELGDSALYFCASSPTGINYGYTFGSGTRLTVV.

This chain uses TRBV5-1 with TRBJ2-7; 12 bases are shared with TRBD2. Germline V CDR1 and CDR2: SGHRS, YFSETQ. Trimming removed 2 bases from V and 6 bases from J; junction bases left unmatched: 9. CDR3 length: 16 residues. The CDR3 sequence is CASSFGLAGGPGEQYF. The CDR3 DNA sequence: TGCGCCAGCAGCTTCGGGCTAGCGGGAGGGCCGGGCGAGCAGTACTTC.

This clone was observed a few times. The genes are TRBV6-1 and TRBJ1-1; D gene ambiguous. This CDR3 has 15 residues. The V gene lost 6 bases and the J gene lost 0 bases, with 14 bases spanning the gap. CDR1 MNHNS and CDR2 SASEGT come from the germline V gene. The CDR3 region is CASSAGLPMNTEAFF. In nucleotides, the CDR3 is TGTGCCAGCAGCGCGGGTCTGCCCATGAACACTGAAGCTTTCTTT.

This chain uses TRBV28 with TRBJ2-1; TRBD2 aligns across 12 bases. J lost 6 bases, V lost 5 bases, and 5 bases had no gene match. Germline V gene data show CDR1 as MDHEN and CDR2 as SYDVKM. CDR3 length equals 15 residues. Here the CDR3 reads CASSLAGGPFNEQFF. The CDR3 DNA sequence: TGTGCCAGCAGTCTAGCGGGAGGGCCGTTCAATGAGCAGTTCTTC.

The CDR3 sequence is CASSWTRYEQYF. As DNA, the CDR3 is TGTGCCAGCAGTTGGACTAGGTACGAGCAGTACTTC. V and J are TRBV28 and TRBJ2-7, with 7 nucleotides matching TRBD2. Unmatched junction bases numbered 1, after V lost 4 bases and J lost 4 bases. The CDR3 runs 12 residues. Germline values: CDR1 MDHEN, CDR2 SYDVKM.

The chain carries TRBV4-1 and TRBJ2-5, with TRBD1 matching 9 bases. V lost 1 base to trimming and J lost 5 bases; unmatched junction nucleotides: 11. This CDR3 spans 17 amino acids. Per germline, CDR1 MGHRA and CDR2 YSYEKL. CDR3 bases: TGCGCCAGCAGCCAAGGGAGGGGGACAGGGCCGCAGGAGACCCAGTACTTC. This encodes CASSQGRGTGPQETQYF.

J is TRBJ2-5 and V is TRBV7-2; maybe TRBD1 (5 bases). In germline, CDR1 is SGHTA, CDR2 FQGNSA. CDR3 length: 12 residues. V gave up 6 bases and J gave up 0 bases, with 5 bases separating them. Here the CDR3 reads CASRTDQETQYF. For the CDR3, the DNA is TGTGCCAGCAGGACAGACCAAGAGACCCAGTACTTC.

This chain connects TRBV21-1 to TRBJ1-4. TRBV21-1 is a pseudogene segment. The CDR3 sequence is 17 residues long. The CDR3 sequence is CASSKEGGDATNEKLFF. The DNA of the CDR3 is TGTGCCAGCAGCAAAGAAGGAGGGGATGCAACTAATGAAAAACTGTTTTTT.

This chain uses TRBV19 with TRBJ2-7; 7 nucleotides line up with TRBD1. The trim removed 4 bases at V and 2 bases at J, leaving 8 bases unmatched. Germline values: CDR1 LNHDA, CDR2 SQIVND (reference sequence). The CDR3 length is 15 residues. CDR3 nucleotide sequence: TGTGCCAGTAGTACCCCCCGGGACAGAGCCTACGAGCAGTACTTC. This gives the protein CASSTPRDRAYEQYF.

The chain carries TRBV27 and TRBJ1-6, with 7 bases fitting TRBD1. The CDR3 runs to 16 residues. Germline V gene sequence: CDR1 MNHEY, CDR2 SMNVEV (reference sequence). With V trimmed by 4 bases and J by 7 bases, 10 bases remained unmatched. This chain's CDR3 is CASSSESGQINSPLHF. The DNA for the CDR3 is TGTGCCAGCAGTTCCGAATCGGGACAGATAAATTCACCCCTCCACTTT.

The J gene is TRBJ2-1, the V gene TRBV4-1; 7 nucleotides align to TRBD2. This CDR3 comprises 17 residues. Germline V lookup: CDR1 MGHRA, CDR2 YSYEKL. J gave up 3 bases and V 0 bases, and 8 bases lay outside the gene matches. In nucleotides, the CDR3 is TGCGCCAGCAGCCAAGATGTCGGCGGGAGCTACTACAATGAGCAGTTCTTC. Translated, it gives CASSQDVGGSYYNEQFF.